Below are 6 T cell receptor beta chains sequenced from a single sample in a study of T-cell memory formation after mild COVID-19. Each CDR3 protein is one row after TCRdb ran MiXCR on the 5' RACE reads. The sample yields 250,000 to 350,000 distinct CDR3 sequences, approximately 20% seen once. Sequences were obtained from PBMCs or a T cell subset sorted from them (not recorded which). The receptors derive from a man younger than 35 who had mild COVID-19 (a few samples of this study predate the infection). Cell type and time point are not known.

The chain recombines TRBV29-1 with TRBJ2-5, with no clear D. V was clipped by 3 bases and J by 5 bases, with 1 base between them. The germline V gene has CDR1 SQVTM and CDR2 ANQGSEA. The CDR3 has 9 residues. The DNA of the CDR3 is TGCAGCGTTGAGGAGACCCAGTACTTC. It specifies CSVEETQYF.

This clonotype turned up a few times. The chain uses TRBV9 and TRBJ1-1, with D hard to call. The CDR3 runs to 13 residues. The V gene's germline CDR1 is SGDLS and CDR2 YYNGEE. V dropped 0 bases and J dropped 8 bases, with 11 bases sitting between them. CDR3 nucleotides: TGTGCCAGCAGCGTAGTCTCACCCGGCGAAGCTTTCTTT. Amino acids: CASSVVSPGEAFF. Looking up the rest from reference TRBV9 and TRBJ1-1 gives the full variable domain: DSGVTQTPKHLITATGQRVTLRCSPRSGDLSVYWYQQSLDQGLQFLIQYYNGEERAKGNILERFSAQQFPDLHSELNLSSLELGDSALYFCASSVVSPGEAFFGQGTRLTVV.

The CDR3 is CASSPTAGVAGTDTQYF. CDR3 DNA sequence: TGTGCCAGCTCCCCTACCGCCGGGGTAGCGGGCACAGATACGCAGTATTTT. V gene TRBV7-3 combines with J gene TRBJ2-3; TRBD2 might be the D (6 bases). The CDR3 is 17 residues long. The germline V and J ends were trimmed by 8 bases and 1 base, with 22 bases remaining between them. CDR1 and CDR2 (germline): SGHTA, FQGTGA.

The chain links TRBV4-3 to TRBJ2-3; either TRBD1 or TRBD2 may fit D (5 bases each). The V end lost 0 bases, the J end lost 0 bases, and 25 bases lay between the germline ends. The CDR3 runs 21 residues. Germline V gene sequence: CDR1 LGHNA, CDR2 YSLEER. The chain's CDR3 is CASSQDPGRFWKGSSTDTQYF. CDR3 coding DNA: TGCGCCAGCAGCCAAGACCCGGGACGGTTTTGGAAGGGGAGCAGCACAGATACGCAGTATTTT.

This clonotype came up many times. The V call is TRBV12-3 or TRBV12-4, the J call TRBJ1-2; 12 nucleotides line up with TRBD1. This CDR3 is built from 14 residues. V trimming: 5 bases; J trimming: 7 bases; junction bases outside the gene matches: 5. CDR3 bases: TGTGCCAGCAGTCGGGACAGGGGGCGCGGTGGCTACACCTTC. Protein product: CASSRDRGRGGYTF.

This rearrangement joins TRBV5-6 to TRBJ2-2; D may be TRBD2 (6 bases). The V gene lost 2 bases and the J gene lost 3 bases, with 14 bases spanning the gap. The CDR3 consists of 16 residues. Per germline, CDR1 SGHDT and CDR2 YYEEEE. The CDR3 region is CASSFRGSGYTGELFF. In DNA form, the CDR3 reads TGTGCCAGCAGCTTCCGTGGAAGCGGGTACACCGGGGAGCTGTTTTTT.